This entry is about one TCR beta chain. Its specificity is unknown. With 3 bases removed from V and 8 bases from J, the gap between germline ends came to 13 bases. Germline lookup yields CDR1 DFQATT and CDR2 SNEGSKA (reference sequence). CDR3 size: 12 residues. TCRdb ran MiXCR on the multiplex PCR reads and lists one entry per CDR3 protein. Among 17,000 or so distinct CDR3 sequences listed, 63% were seen once. This sample was included in a study of breast tumors, draining lymph nodes, adjacent tissues. Study-wide findings and caveats: Tumor and nontumor repertoires were significantly more similar in luminal-like than in basal-like breast cancer. The data were judged consistent with most tumor T cells coming from lymph node and expanding in tumor. Compared with lymph nodes, tumors were less diverse; compared with nontumor tissue, more.

The chain links TRBV20-1 to TRBJ1-2, with D tentatively TRBD1 (6 bases). The sample comprised tumor-adjacent breast tissue. The sequence derives from a female donor with breast cancer. Some clones in this sample may be carry-over from other donors' samples. The CDR3 sequence: CSASPQGWGYTF. CDR3 DNA: TGCAGTGCTAGCCCACAGGGTTGGGGCTACACCTTC.